Sequencing of this T cell receptor (beta chain) was carried out in a study of CD4 T cells in relation to SARS-CoV-2 and coronaviruses. V was pared by 6 bases and J by 7 bases, with 21 bases between. Per germline, CDR1 LNHDA and CDR2 SQIVND (reference sequence). This CDR3 region has 16 residues. The repertoire was sequenced with immunoSEQ multiplex PCR; TCRdb's copy has only in-frame clones and lacks some. The data hold some 45,000 clones, with around 79% observed a single time. For this clone: Its antigen remains unknown.

Specimen: naive CD4+ T cells from PBMCs, cultured in vitro. Indicated subset: naive CD4+ T cells isolated by negative enrichment. This rearrangement joins TRBV19 to TRBJ1-4, with a weak D call TRBD1 (6 bases). This sequence originates from an adult with COVID-19. Here the CDR3 reads CASSLTTRGFREKLFF. In DNA form, the CDR3 reads TGTGCCAGTAGCCTCACGACCAGGGGATTTCGTGAAAAACTGTTTTTT.